The present entry profiles one T cell receptor (beta chain) with its context. Its cognate antigen is unknown. Culture lasted about nine days before CD4+ T cell isolation. Documented for the person is a PCR-confirmed SARS-CoV-2 infection occurring between March and December 2020. Vaccination of participants consisted of two doses of either the BNT162b2 or mRNA-1273 vaccine. Clones were sequenced by immunoSEQ multiplex PCR, and TCRdb holds only the in-frame ones, with some missing. The sample shows 40,000 to 45,000 clones, less than 85% of them seen only once. The sample comes from a study of vaccination effects on CD4 cells after COVID-19. The CDR3 totals 14 residues. The V end was cut by 4 bases, the J end by 3 bases, with 11 bases between. The germline gives CDR1 ENHRY, CDR2 SYGVKD.

V and J are TRBV10-3 and TRBJ2-3; no definite D call. This clonotype originated in a human donor who had a prior SARS-CoV-2 infection. Sequences were derived from CD4+ T cells from PBMCs cultured without peptide, sampled after COVID-19 vaccination. The CDR3, as DNA: TGTGCCATCAGTGCGCTCGGTGGGACAGATACGCAGTATTTT. Protein product: CAISALGGTDTQYF.